This TCR beta chain was found in a study of cytomegalovirus exposure and HLA in healthy donors. Study-wide background: The same platform as the approximately 730 first-cohort repertoires was used for the 90 to 150 validation repertoires, a later analysis reported. Study-wide results and limits: The study recorded fewer than 200 TCR beta chains that were cytomegalovirus-associated. As confirmed in vitro, a few CMV-associated chains were specific for CMV antigens.

These donors were members of the approximately 110-subject validation cohort, a group separate from the approximately 670-subject first cohort. Remarks on this clone: Its specificity is unknown.

Using immunoSEQ multiplex PCR, the repertoire was profiled, and TCRdb retains in-frame clones only, with some absent. The sample holds 65,000 to 95,000 clones; approximately 96% are singletons and the top ten take over 3%. CDR1 is MGHRA and CDR2 is YSYEKL in the germline V gene. The CDR3 contains 12 residues. V was clipped by 0 bases and J by 4 bases, with 3 bases between them. The TCR was taken from a man aged 18 to 29 in good health and CMV-seronegative. This chain uses TRBV4-1 with TRBJ1-1; D gene unclear. Material: PBMCs. The CDR3 coding sequence is TGCGCCAGCAGCCAAGACCGCACTGAAGCTTTCTTT. This translates into CASSQDRTEAFF.